Listed here are 23 T cell receptor beta chains from one sample, sequenced in a study of identical twins. TCRdb re-called the 5' RACE reads through MiXCR, storing one row per CDR3 protein. The profile shows hundreds of thousands of distinct CDR3 sequences, around 12% of them singletons. These data are also associated with another study on yellow fever vaccine responses in identical twins.

The sequenced sample was PBMCs. Receptors were obtained from a woman under 30 in good health.

This clonotype was picked up a small number of times. The V call is TRBV6-5, the J call TRBJ2-5; TRBD1 is a possible D gene (6 bases). This CDR3 is 14 amino acids long. V was pared by 5 bases and J by 5 bases, with 15 bases between. Per germline, CDR1 MNHEY and CDR2 SVGAGI. The CDR3: CASSHQGSGETQYF. DNA of the CDR3: TGTGCCAGCAGTCACCAGGGGTCTGGGGAGACCCAGTACTTC.

The J gene is TRBJ2-1, the V gene TRBV18; D ambiguous. The CDR3 spans 16 residues. Germline CDR1 KGHSH, CDR2 LQKENI. V was pared by 2 bases and J by 4 bases, with 15 bases between. The CDR3 reads CASSPSWSGTYNEQFF. CDR3 DNA sequence: TGTGCCAGCTCACCAAGTTGGTCAGGAACTTACAATGAGCAGTTCTTC.

This clonotype was observed at least ten times. DNA for the CDR3: TGCAGCGTTGGCCCGGACTATAACTACAATGAGCAGTTCTTC. It is translated as CSVGPDYNYNEQFF. The chain recombines TRBV29-1 with TRBJ2-1, with D possibly being TRBD2 (6 bases). The CDR3 has 14 residues. CDR1 and CDR2 (germline): SQVTM, ANQGSEA. V was trimmed by 4 bases and J by 3 bases, leaving 13 bases between them.

The rearrangement links TRBV21-1 to TRBJ1-1. TRBV21-1 is designated a pseudogene. The CDR3 loop spans 14 amino acids. The CDR3 is CASKRGLLNTEAFF. CDR3 sequence (DNA): TGTGCCAGCAAACGTGGACTGCTGAACACTGAAGCTTTCTTT.

This clonotype was counted at least ten times. This chain connects TRBV20-1 to TRBJ1-1; a possible D gene is TRBD1 (6 bases). Deletions cut 0 bases from V and 1 base from J, with 9 bases between. CDR3 size: 14 residues. Per germline, CDR1 DFQATT and CDR2 SNEGSKA (reference sequence). CDR3 in DNA: TGCAGTGCTAGAGATCTGGGACAGAACACTGAAGCTTTCTTT. It encodes CSARDLGQNTEAFF.

This chain uses TRBV5-5 with TRBJ2-1, with D unresolved. The CDR3 is made up of 12 amino acids. Trimming pared 2 bases from V and 6 bases from J, leaving 6 bases between. Germline CDR1 is SGHKS and CDR2 is YYEKEE (reference sequence). CDR3 nucleotide sequence: TGTGCCAGCAGCTTAATACTCAATGAGCAGTTCTTC. It specifies CASSLILNEQFF.

This clonotype showed up just a few times. This chain uses TRBV5-1 with TRBJ2-5; either TRBD1 or TRBD2 may fit D (5 bases each). Per the germline V gene, CDR1 is SGHRS and CDR2 is YFSETQ. V was trimmed by 0 bases and J by 2 bases, leaving 14 bases between them. The CDR3 has 16 amino acids. In DNA form, the CDR3 reads TGCGCCAGCAGCTTGGATCGGGGCGTGAGACAAGAGACCCAGTACTTC. This translates into CASSLDRGVRQETQYF.

The rearrangement uses TRBV11-1 and TRBJ2-1; 15 bases agree with TRBD2. CDR3 length: 16 residues. Germline-derived CDR1 and CDR2 are SGHAT and FQDESV (reference sequence). Trimming removed 1 base from V and 10 bases from J; junction bases left unmatched: 5. The CDR3 is CASSLEGLAGGREQFF. For the CDR3, the DNA is TGTGCCAGCAGCTTAGAAGGACTAGCGGGAGGGCGCGAGCAGTTCTTC. The whole variable domain, remainder taken from reference TRBV11-1 and TRBJ2-1, is EAEVAQSPRYKITEKSQAVAFWCDPISGHATLYWYRQILGQGPELLVQFQDESVVDDSQLPKDRFSAERLKGVDSTLKIQPAELGDSAMYLCASSLEGLAGGREQFFGPGTRLTVL.

V gene TRBV20-1 combines with J gene TRBJ2-1, with D tentatively TRBD1 (5 bases). Trimming stripped 2 bases from V and 5 bases from J, with 13 bases between. CDR3 size: 14 residues. The germline CDR1 and CDR2 sequences are DFQATT and SNEGSKA (reference sequence). The CDR3 DNA reads as TGCAGTGCTAGAAGACAGAGGAAAGACAATGAGCAGTTCTTC. Protein sequence: CSARRQRKDNEQFF.

This sequence joins TRBV7-2 and TRBJ1-1, with a possible D match to TRBD1 (6 bases). The CDR3 has 14 amino acids. Deletions cut 4 bases from V and 5 bases from J, with 14 bases between. CDR1 SGHTA and CDR2 FQGNSA come from the germline V gene. The CDR3 is CASSSQGNPTEAFF. CDR3 nucleotide sequence: TGTGCCAGCAGCTCACAGGGAAACCCGACTGAAGCTTTCTTT.

This clonotype was observed many times. The chain combines TRBV29-1 with TRBJ2-3, with D maybe TRBD1 (6 bases). V was clipped by 1 base and J by 2 bases, with 13 bases between them. CDR1 SQVTM and CDR2 ANQGSEA come from the germline V gene. The CDR3 has 15 amino acids. The CDR3 loop reads CSVEVVDSPTDTQYF. For the CDR3, the DNA is TGCAGCGTTGAAGTGGTGGACAGTCCCACAGATACGCAGTATTTT.

This clonotype was seen ten or more times. V is TRBV27 and J is TRBJ1-4; 7 bases align to TRBD1. The J segment lost 11 bases and the V segment lost 2 bases, leaving 8 bases of the junction unmatched. This CDR3 is 14 amino acids long. The V gene's germline CDR1 is MNHEY and CDR2 SMNVEV (reference sequence). CDR3 region: CASSLTGDMGKLFF. The DNA of the CDR3 is TGTGCCAGCAGTTTAACAGGGGATATGGGGAAACTGTTTTTT.

This clonotype was found a few times. This rearrangement joins TRBV25-1 to TRBJ1-5, with D hard to call. Trimming removed 3 bases from V and 0 bases from J, with 12 bases in between. Germline V gene data show CDR1 as MGHDK and CDR2 as SYGVNS. CDR3 length: 16 residues. The CDR3 sequence is CASSDGLADSNQPQHF. DNA of the CDR3: TGTGCCAGCAGTGATGGATTGGCTGATAGCAATCAGCCCCAGCATTTT.

The chain employs TRBV5-1 and TRBJ2-1, with 9 positions matching TRBD1. The CDR3 is 14 residues long. J gave up 10 bases and V 3 bases, and 8 bases lay outside the gene matches. The germline V gene has CDR1 SGHRS and CDR2 YFSETQ. CDR3 loop: CASSYHGQGNEQFF. CDR3 bases: TGCGCCAGCAGCTATCATGGACAGGGGAACGAGCAGTTCTTC.

This clonotype was seen more than once but under ten times. This chain joins TRBV6-1 and TRBJ2-3; 7 bases align to TRBD1. The CDR3 is made up of 15 amino acids. V lost 5 bases, J lost 2 bases, and 7 bases stayed unmatched. Per germline, CDR1 MNHNS and CDR2 SASEGT. CDR3 loop: CASSQGVSVTDTQYF. CDR3 sequence (DNA): TGTGCCAGCAGTCAGGGGGTTTCAGTCACAGATACGCAGTATTTT.

The CDR3 is CSARLWPELNYGYTF. The CDR3 bases are TGCAGCGCCCGGCTCTGGCCAGAACTTAACTATGGCTACACCTTC. This chain joins TRBV29-1 and TRBJ1-2; D is undetermined. V was cut by 7 bases and J by 1 base, with 19 bases left in between. Germline loops: CDR1 SQVTM, CDR2 ANQGSEA. This CDR3 spans 15 amino acids.

This clonotype has a handful of counts. V gene TRBV6-1 combines with J gene TRBJ2-7; 10 nucleotides line up with TRBD1. J was trimmed by 3 bases and V by 8 bases; bases with no gene match: 7. This CDR3 has 14 residues. From germline, CDR1 is MNHNS and CDR2 SASEGT. The CDR3 bases are TGTGCCAGCTCGGGACAGGGGAATTACTACGAGCAGTACGTC. Translation gives CASSGQGNYYEQYV.

This chain links TRBV20-1 with TRBJ1-5; D call uncertain. The germline V gene has CDR1 DFQATT and CDR2 SNEGSKA (reference sequence). With 3 bases removed from V and 0 bases from J, the gap between germline ends came to 9 bases. The CDR3 sequence is 14 residues long. DNA of the CDR3: TGCAGTGCTAGCGACCAGGTTAGCAATCAGCCCCAGCATTTT. Protein sequence: CSASDQVSNQPQHF.

This clonotype was seen many times. This sequence joins TRBV29-1 and TRBJ2-1; a possible D gene is TRBD2 (6 bases). Germline CDR1 SQVTM, CDR2 ANQGSEA. Trimming removed 3 bases at V and 7 bases at J, with 16 bases between. The CDR3 covers 14 residues. CDR3 coding DNA: TGCAGCGTTGACTTCGCGGGATGGTTGAATGAGCAGTTCTTC. Protein product: CSVDFAGWLNEQFF.

This clonotype appeared a few times. The chain joins TRBV3-1 to TRBJ2-7; no clear D gene. Trimming removed 1 base at V and 2 bases at J, with 9 bases between. Germline CDR1 and CDR2: LGHDT and YNNKEL (reference sequence). The CDR3 sequence is 14 residues long. The CDR3 DNA reads as TGTGCCAGCAGCCAAGGTGCCGGCACCTACGAGCAGTACGTC. Translating it yields CASSQGAGTYEQYV.

V and J are TRBV29-1 and TRBJ2-7; 10 nucleotides agree with TRBD2. There are 14 residues in the CDR3. Germline trimming cut 6 bases from V and 12 bases from J; bases unmatched to any gene: 17. Germline assignment: CDR1 SQVTM and CDR2 ANQGSEA. Written as DNA, the CDR3 is TGCAGCGTCGGATCCCAAGGGCTAGCGGGAGTGGTGTACTTC. Encoded protein: CSVGSQGLAGVVYF.

This clonotype was observed a handful of times. The J gene is TRBJ1-1, the V gene TRBV4-1; 9 bases are shared with TRBD1. The CDR3 length is 13 residues. Germline CDR1 MGHRA, CDR2 YSYEKL. The V gene end was trimmed by 3 bases and the J gene end by 10 bases; junction bases not matched to a gene: 6. The CDR3 DNA follows: TGCGCCAGCAGCCAGGACAGGGGACTGAGAGCTTTCTTT. Translation gives CASSQDRGLRAFF.

The J gene is TRBJ1-5, the V gene TRBV2; 8 bases are shared with TRBD1. V dropped 7 bases and J dropped 4; count of bases not matched to a gene: 9. There are 15 residues in the CDR3. Germline CDR1 SNHLY, CDR2 FYNNEI. CDR3 in amino acids: CASNPDRAPNQPQHF. The CDR3 nucleotides read TGTGCCAGCAACCCGGACAGGGCCCCTAATCAGCCCCAGCATTTT.